A single sample gave rise to the 32 T cell receptor beta chains below, sequenced in a study of identical twins. TCRdb independently ran MiXCR on the 5' RACE reads; one entry per CDR3 protein. Altogether about 520,000 distinct CDR3 sequences are present, roughly a fifth being singletons, with the ten largest covering roughly 0.9%. Separately, the same data were catalogued under a study of T cells expressing NK-cell markers.

The sequenced sample was CD4+ T cells sorted from blood. Receptors originate from a woman aged 18-35 years in good health.

V gene TRBV4-2 combines with J gene TRBJ2-1, with 11 bases identical to TRBD2. The CDR3 is 14 residues long. V trimming: 8 bases; J trimming: 12 bases; junction bases outside the gene matches: 12. Germline assignment: CDR1 LGHNA and CDR2 YNFKEQ. The CDR3 sequence: CASGAGLAESGQFF. CDR3 bases: TGTGCCAGCGGTGCGGGACTAGCGGAATCGGGGCAGTTCTTC.

The V call is TRBV14, the J call TRBJ1-2; 8 nucleotides match TRBD1. CDR3 size: 15 residues. Germline CDR1 SGHDN, CDR2 FVKESK. J gave up 6 bases and V 4 bases, and 10 bases lay outside the gene matches. The CDR3 DNA follows: TGTGCCAGCAGCCCTCCCAGGACAGGGTTTAATGGCTACACCTTC. Its protein is CASSPPRTGFNGYTF.

The sample holds a few counts of this clonotype. The V call is TRBV20-1, the J call TRBJ1-4; unclear D gene. Germline V gene lookup returns CDR1 DFQATT and CDR2 SNEGSKA (reference sequence). This CDR3 region has 14 residues. The germline V and J ends were trimmed by 0 bases and 6 bases, with 11 bases remaining between them. The CDR3 region is CSARDEGRDEKLFF. CDR3 in DNA: TGCAGTGCTAGAGATGAAGGCCGGGATGAAAAACTGTTTTTT.

The chain recombines TRBV21-1 with TRBJ2-3; TRBD1 was called by the table and not checked on the DNA. TRBV21-1 is listed as a pseudogene. This CDR3 comprises 16 residues. CDR3 loop: CASSKARTGSTDTQYF. The DNA of the CDR3 is TGTGCCAGCAGCAAAGCTCGGACAGGTAGCACAGATACGCAGTATTTT.

Ten or more counts support this clonotype. The chain joins TRBV10-2 to TRBJ2-1; 9 bases are shared with TRBD2. CDR3 length: 15 residues. Germline CDR1 is WSHSY and CDR2 is SAAADI. After removal of 10 bases from V and 7 bases from J, the junction contained 14 bases not matched to a gene. The CDR3 here is CAIGGFSSGSNEQFF. The CDR3 DNA reads as TGCGCCATCGGGGGCTTCAGTAGCGGGAGTAATGAGCAGTTCTTC.

This clonotype was seen repeatedly, ten times or more. This sequence joins TRBV9 and TRBJ2-1; maybe TRBD2 (6 bases). This CDR3 is 14 amino acids long. Trimming stripped 3 bases from V and 11 bases from J, with 18 bases between. CDR1 and CDR2 (germline): SGDLS, YYNGEE. In DNA, the CDR3 is TGTGCCAGCAGCGCCCGCCCCTGGGGGGATCAGCAGTTCTTC. It encodes CASSARPWGDQQFF. Full variable domain (outside the CDR3, taken from reference TRBV9 and TRBJ2-1): DSGVTQTPKHLITATGQRVTLRCSPRSGDLSVYWYQQSLDQGLQFLIQYYNGEERAKGNILERFSAQQFPDLHSELNLSSLELGDSALYFCASSARPWGDQQFFGPGTRLTVL.

This clonotype has just a few counts. This chain uses TRBV4-3 with TRBJ1-2; D is undetermined. V lost 0 bases to trimming and J lost 2 bases, with 7 bases between them. The germline gives CDR1 LGHNA, CDR2 YSLEER. The CDR3 contains 14 residues. The CDR3 is CASSQDGYNYGYTF. Here the CDR3 DNA reads TGCGCCAGCAGCCAAGATGGCTACAACTATGGCTACACCTTC.

The chain combines TRBV24-1 with TRBJ2-3; the match to TRBD1 covers 7 bases. This CDR3 contains 17 residues. In germline, CDR1 is KGHDR, CDR2 SFDVKD. The V segment lost 3 bases and the J segment 1 base; nucleotides outside the gene matches: 9. The CDR3 coding sequence is TGTGCCACCAGTGATCGAGACAGGGAAAGACGCACAGATACGCAGTATTTT. Translating gives CATSDRDRERRTDTQYF.

This clonotype was seen many times. The DNA for the CDR3 is TGTGCCAGCAGTCTCATAGCGGGAGAGGACGAGCAGTACTTC. Translation gives CASSLIAGEDEQYF. This sequence joins TRBV12-3 or TRBV12-4 and TRBJ2-7, with 9 bases matching TRBD2. The CDR3 loop spans 14 amino acids. The V and J ends lost 5 bases and 5 bases, in that order; junction bases with no gene match: 7.

This clonotype occurred a few times. The chain combines TRBV6-1 with TRBJ1-6, with 8 bases identical to TRBD1. The germline V gene encodes CDR1 MNHNS and CDR2 SASEGT. The CDR3 totals 16 residues. After removal of 6 bases from V and 4 bases from J, the junction contained 8 bases not matched to a gene. This CDR3 is CASSRGQGEYNSPLHF. The CDR3 DNA sequence: TGTGCCAGCAGCCGTGGACAGGGCGAATATAATTCACCCCTCCACTTT.

This clonotype was detected many times. The chain carries TRBV12-3 or TRBV12-4 and TRBJ2-5; 14 nucleotides match TRBD2. J was trimmed by 7 bases and V by 7 bases; bases with no gene match: 11. The CDR3 is made up of 16 amino acids. The CDR3 spells CASTLGTSGSLGTQYF. The CDR3 bases are TGTGCCAGCACCCTCGGGACTAGCGGGAGTTTGGGGACCCAGTACTTC.

In its sample, this clonotype was seen a few times. The CDR3 region is CASSDPDRGLGYTF. In DNA, the CDR3 is TGCGCCAGCAGCGACCCAGACAGGGGGCTCGGCTACACCTTC. This chain links TRBV5-1 with TRBJ1-2; 10 bases align to TRBD1. V was clipped by 4 bases and J by 8 bases; unmatched bases: 8. In germline, CDR1 is SGHRS, CDR2 YFSETQ. The CDR3 is 14 residues long.

This clonotype was seen a handful of times. The chain is built from TRBV7-2 and TRBJ2-3; D is perhaps TRBD1 or TRBD2 (5 bases each). The CDR3 totals 14 residues. The germline CDR1 and CDR2 sequences are SGHTA and FQGNSA. V was shortened by 11 bases and J by 5 bases, with 20 bases between the two germline ends. CDR3 in amino acids: CASSQSSGGDTQYF. DNA of the CDR3: TGTGCCTCCAGCCAATCGAGTGGGGGAGATACGCAGTATTTT. Variable domain in full (rest from reference TRBV7-2 and TRBJ2-3): GAGVSQSPSNKVTEKGKDVELRCDPISGHTALYWYRQSLGQGLEFLIYFQGNSAPDKSGLPSDRFSAERTGGSVSTLTIQRTQQEDSAVYLCASSQSSGGDTQYFGPGTRLTVL.

This clonotype was recorded a few times. The chain couples TRBV6-1 to TRBJ2-1, with 7 positions matching TRBD2. The CDR3 runs 15 residues. V dropped 5 bases and J dropped 2; count of bases not matched to a gene: 6. Looked up from germline, CDR1 is MNHNS and CDR2 is SASEGT. The CDR3 is CASSLAAGAYNEQFF. The CDR3 bases are TGTGCCAGCAGTCTAGCGGCCGGAGCCTACAATGAGCAGTTCTTC.

This clonotype was seen a handful of times. CDR3 sequence reads: CASSYESAGGRETQYF. The CDR3 nucleotides are TGTGCCAGCAGTTACGAGAGTGCGGGGGGTCGGGAGACCCAGTACTTC. This chain connects TRBV6-5 to TRBJ2-5; 8 bases are shared with TRBD2. The CDR3 totals 16 residues. The ends lost 2 bases at V and 5 bases at J; junction bases unmatched: 10. Germline V lookup: CDR1 MNHEY, CDR2 SVGAGI.

The table lists this clonotype with a few counts. The CDR3 reads CASSYTTGVQFF. DNA for the CDR3: TGTGCCAGCAGTTACACGACAGGAGTCCAGTTCTTC. The rearrangement uses TRBV6-5 and TRBJ2-1; tentatively, D is TRBD1 (6 bases). The CDR3 has 12 residues. Trimming took 2 bases from V and 13 from J, leaving 12 bases between them. Germline CDR1 and CDR2: MNHEY and SVGAGI.

This clonotype was observed a handful of times. The chain joins TRBV18 to TRBJ1-1; no clear D gene. Germline assignment: CDR1 KGHSH and CDR2 LQKENI. The CDR3 is 14 residues long. V was pared by 1 base and J by 0 bases, with 6 bases between. CDR3 bases: TGTGCCAGCTCACCACGCGGGGTGAACACTGAAGCTTTCTTT. As protein: CASSPRGVNTEAFF. Using reference TRBV18 and TRBJ1-1 for the parts outside the CDR3, the full variable domain is NAGVMQNPRHLVRRRGQEARLRCSPMKGHSHVYWYRQLPEEGLKFMVYLQKENIIDESGMPKERFSAEFPKEGPSILRIQQVVRGDSAAYFCASSPRGVNTEAFFGQGTRLTVV.

This rearrangement joins TRBV6-6 to TRBJ2-3; the match to TRBD2 covers 8 bases. The germline gives CDR1 MNHNY, CDR2 SVGAGI (reference sequence). Unmatched junction bases numbered 14, after V lost 7 bases and J lost 2 bases. The CDR3 is made up of 17 amino acids. CDR3 in amino acids: CASIRAGLAGITDTQYF. The DNA for the CDR3 is TGTGCCAGCATCAGAGCTGGACTAGCCGGTATCACAGATACGCAGTATTTT.

This clonotype occurred a few times. The V call is TRBV4-3, the J call TRBJ2-1, with TRBD1 as a possible D gene (5 bases). Trimming took 6 bases from V and 10 from J, leaving 31 bases between them. Germline loops: CDR1 LGHNA, CDR2 YSLEER. The CDR3 covers 18 residues. The CDR3: CASSPSHQTTPFSGEQFF. The CDR3 coding sequence is TGCGCCAGCAGTCCAAGCCACCAGACGACTCCCTTTTCAGGGGAGCAGTTCTTC.

Only a few counts were recorded for this clonotype. The chain uses TRBV7-6 and TRBJ1-4; 7 positions agree with TRBD1. Germline V gives CDR1 SGHVS, CDR2 FNYEAQ. The CDR3 contains 14 residues. V shed 4 bases and J 8 bases; nucleotides not matched to a gene: 7. CDR3 coding DNA: TGTGCCAGCAGCTCCGGACAGGTGGGCGAAAAACTGTTTTTT. Its protein is CASSSGQVGEKLFF.

This clonotype was picked up one time. The genes are TRBV25-1 and TRBJ2-1; 10 nucleotides align to TRBD1. CDR1 is MGHDK and CDR2 is SYGVNS in the germline V gene. The CDR3 consists of 17 residues. The V and J ends lost 3 bases and 1 base, in that order; junction bases with no gene match: 6. Written as DNA, the CDR3 is TGTGCCAGCAGTGACCCCGGACAGGGGGGATCCTACAATGAGCAGTTCTTC. Encoded protein: CASSDPGQGGSYNEQFF.

V and J are TRBV6-5 and TRBJ1-1; no firm D call. Germline V gene sequence: CDR1 MNHEY, CDR2 SVGAGI. The V and J ends lost 2 bases and 1 base respectively, with 14 bases between them. The CDR3 totals 16 residues. The CDR3 loop is CASSYRPHRENTEAFF. The CDR3 bases are TGTGCCAGCAGTTACCGGCCCCACCGGGAGAACACTGAAGCTTTCTTT.

DNA for the CDR3: TGTGCCAGGGCCAGGAAGGGAACAGATACGCAGTATTTT. It is translated as CARARKGTDTQYF. V usage is TRBV5-8 and J usage is TRBJ2-3, with D unresolved. V lost 8 bases to trimming and J lost 3 bases, with 13 bases between them. The CDR3 spans 13 residues. CDR1 is SGHTS and CDR2 is YDEGEE in the germline V gene. Together with reference TRBV5-8 and TRBJ2-3, the CDR3 gives the full variable domain: EAGVTQSPTHLIKTRGQQATLRCSPISGHTSVYWYQQALGLGLQFLLWYDEGEERNRGNFPPRFSGRQFPNYSSELNVNALELEDSALYLCARARKGTDTQYFGPGTRLTVL.

V usage is TRBV7-2 and J usage is TRBJ2-7; 7 bases agree with TRBD2. Losses at the gene ends were 5 bases for V and 0 bases for J; bases not matched to a gene: 4. The length of the CDR3 is 14 residues. CDR1 and CDR2 (germline): SGHTA, FQGNSA. CDR3 in DNA: TGTGCCAGCAGCGGTAGCGGGCACTCCTACGAGCAGTACTTC. Amino acids: CASSGSGHSYEQYF. The full variable domain, its missing parts supplied by reference TRBV7-2 and TRBJ2-7, is GAGVSQSPSNKVTEKGKDVELRCDPISGHTALYWYRQSLGQGLEFLIYFQGNSAPDKSGLPSDRFSAERTGGSVSTLTIQRTQQEDSAVYLCASSGSGHSYEQYFGPGTRLTVT.

This clonotype was counted ten times or more. The chain couples TRBV12-3 or TRBV12-4 to TRBJ2-3, with D unresolved. V lost 6 bases and J 4 bases, leaving 11 bases between the germline ends. The CDR3 covers 13 residues. CDR3 in DNA: TGTGCCAGCAGACCCCTTAACGCAGATACGCAGTATTTT. Its protein product is CASRPLNADTQYF.

This clonotype was detected many times. V gene TRBV11-2 combines with J gene TRBJ1-4; TRBD1 aligns across 12 bases. Germline CDR1 and CDR2: SGHAT and FQNNGV. The V segment lost 5 bases and the J segment 7 bases; nucleotides outside the gene matches: 2. The CDR3 runs 14 residues. CDR3 DNA sequence: TGTGCCAGCAGCCTGGGACAGGGGGCTGAAAAACTGTTTTTT. Translation gives CASSLGQGAEKLFF.

In this sample, this clonotype turned up a few times. V usage is TRBV15 and J usage is TRBJ2-1, with D possibly matching TRBD1 (6 bases). The CDR3 has 15 amino acids. V was clipped by 1 base and J by 10 bases, with 17 bases between them. Germline V gene data show CDR1 as LNHNV and CDR2 as YYDKDF (reference sequence). In nucleotides, the CDR3 is TGTGCCACCAGCAGAGGCGCCTACAGGGTCAGCGAGCAGTTCTTC. Translating it yields CATSRGAYRVSEQFF. The full variable domain, completed using reference TRBV15 and TRBJ2-1, is DAMVIQNPRYQVTQFGKPVTLSCSQTLNHNVMYWYQQKSSQAPKLLFHYYDKDFNNEADTPDNFQSRRPNTSFCFLDIRSPGLGDTAMYLCATSRGAYRVSEQFFGPGTRLTVL.

This clonotype has only a few counts. The chain recombines TRBV6-5 with TRBJ2-1, with 10 positions matching TRBD2. The CDR3 consists of 14 residues. Per germline, CDR1 MNHEY and CDR2 SVGAGI. With 2 bases clipped from V and 10 bases from J, the junction kept 5 bases outside the gene matches. The CDR3 nucleotides read TGTGCCAGCAGTTACAGCGCTAGCGGGGGCGAGCAGTTCTTC. Its protein product is CASSYSASGGEQFF.

This clonotype turned up a few times. The chain carries TRBV9 and TRBJ2-5, with D uncertain. The V gene's germline CDR1 is SGDLS and CDR2 YYNGEE. The V end lost 4 bases, the J end lost 1 base, and 11 bases lay between the germline ends. This CDR3 region has 14 residues. The CDR3 spells CASSPKPLQETQYF. The DNA for the CDR3 is TGTGCCAGCAGCCCGAAACCCCTCCAAGAGACCCAGTACTTC.

This clonotype has ten or more counts. The chain carries TRBV3-1 and TRBJ2-7; D could derive from TRBD1 or TRBD2 (5 bases each). From germline, CDR1 is LGHDT and CDR2 YNNKEL (reference sequence). The CDR3 consists of 14 residues. With 5 bases removed from V and 7 bases from J, the gap between germline ends came to 18 bases. The CDR3 region is CASSSGTLTGEQYF. Written as DNA, the CDR3 is TGTGCCAGCAGCTCCGGGACCCTTACGGGAGAGCAGTACTTC.

The chain recombines TRBV10-3 with TRBJ1-1, with D hard to call. This CDR3 region has 14 residues. The V end was cut by 3 bases, the J end by 1 base, with 9 bases between. Germline values: CDR1 ENHRY, CDR2 SYGVKD. CDR3 coding DNA: TGTGCCATCAGTGACAAGGCAGCGAACACTGAAGCTTTCTTT. Protein sequence: CAISDKAANTEAFF.

CDR3 sequence reads: CASSPQGAGAGELFF. As DNA, the CDR3 is TGTGCCAGCAGCCCCCAGGGGGCCGGGGCCGGGGAGCTGTTTTTT. This chain connects TRBV6-1 to TRBJ2-2; TRBD1 agrees at 8 bases. CDR1 is MNHNS and CDR2 is SASEGT in the germline V gene. J gave up 6 bases and V 6 bases, and 9 bases lay outside the gene matches. The CDR3 is 15 amino acids.